This is a list of T cell receptor beta chains from one sample in a study of response to subunit inactivated influenza vaccine. TCRdb passed the RT-PCR reads through MiXCR, listing each CDR3 protein once. The sample contains hundreds of thousands of distinct CDR3 sequences, 11% to 15% of which appear only once. Specimen: PBMCs from blood, collected around two weeks before vaccination. The receptors here all came from a man aged 45 to 65 who received an inactivated influenza vaccine. Each CDR3 is given with its conserved first and last residue. A D gene is named only where the DNA matches it firmly. Clone size, where shown, is once, few, many, or a class for clones that have expanded.

TRBJ1-4 | NA | TRBV20-1 | NA | CSATNRQGNEKLFF | TGCAGTGCTACAAACAGGCAAGGGAATGAAAAACTGTTTTTT
TRBJ1-5 | few | TRBV6-2/TRBV6-3 | NA | CASSYSRKGDQPQHF | TGTGCCAGCAGTTACTCGAGGAAGGGAGATCAGCCCCAGCATTTT
TRBJ2-7 | NA | TRBV4-3 | TRBD1 | CASSQDAQGVMNSEQYF | TGCGCCAGCAGCCAAGATGCCCAGGGGGTGATGAACTCCGAGCAGTACTTC
TRBJ2-7 | many | TRBV7-9 | TRBD2 | CASSLADGRAREQYF | TGTGCCAGCAGCTTAGCTGACGGGAGGGCCAGGGAGCAGTACTTC
TRBJ1-3 | few | TRBV5-5 | TRBD1 | CASSPGQVYGNTIYF | TGTGCCAGCAGCCCGGGACAGGTCTACGGAAACACCATATATTTT
TRBJ2-2 | NA | TRBV20-1 | TRBD1 | CSARWQGADGELFF | TGCAGTGCTAGGTGGCAGGGGGCTGACGGGGAGCTGTTTTTT
TRBJ2-5 | NA | TRBV6-5 | NA | CASSYGPLETQYF | TGTGCCAGCAGTTACGGGCCCCTAGAGACCCAGTACTTC
TRBJ2-3 | few | TRBV28 | TRBD2 | CASSSGLAGHTDTQYF | TGTGCCAGCAGTTCCGGACTAGCGGGACACACAGATACGCAGTATTTT
TRBJ2-3 | NA | TRBV11-1 | NA | CASSPLGGGCTDTQYF | TGTGCCAGCAGCCCCCTAGGAGGGGGTTGCACAGATACGCAGTATTTT
TRBJ2-1 | many | TRBV11-2 | NA | CASSLDYGASYNEQFF | TGTGCCAGCAGCTTAGACTACGGGGCCTCCTACAATGAGCAGTTCTTC
TRBJ2-7 | NA | TRBV20-1 | NA | CSASPTGGVYEQYF | TGCAGTGCTAGCCCCACAGGGGGGGTCTACGAGCAGTACTTC
TRBJ2-7 | NA | TRBV28 | NA | CASSVLGLAYEQYF | TGTGCCAGCAGCGTCCTGGGGCTAGCCTACGAGCAGTACTTC
TRBJ2-2 | NA | TRBV6-5 | NA | CASSYKTTGELFF | TGTGCCAGCAGTTACAAGACCACCGGGGAGCTGTTTTTT
TRBJ2-3 | many | TRBV5-6 | TRBD2 | CASSFGGESTDTQYF | TGTGCCAGCAGCTTCGGGGGGGAGAGCACAGATACGCAGTATTTT
TRBJ2-5 | few | TRBV12-3/TRBV12-4 | TRBD1 | CASSLAGQGLETQYF | TGTGCCAGCAGTTTAGCGGGACAGGGATTAGAGACCCAGTACTTC
TRBJ2-1 | NA | TRBV20-1 | NA | CSASSSSYEQFF | TGCAGTGCTTCTTCCTCAAGCTATGAGCAGTTCTTC
TRBJ2-3 | NA | TRBV18 | NA | CASSPPQATDTQYF | TGTGCCAGCTCACCACCCCAGGCTACAGATACGCAGTATTTT
TRBJ1-4 | NA | TRBV9 | TRBD1 | CASSVDGTAHAKLFF | TGTGCCAGCAGCGTAGACGGGACAGCACACGCAAAACTGTTTTTT
TRBJ2-3 | NA | TRBV9 | TRBD2 | CASSVVAGGIEDTQYF | TGTGCCAGCAGCGTAGTTGCGGGGGGTATAGAAGATACGCAGTATTTT
TRBJ2-7 | NA | TRBV12-3/TRBV12-4 | NA | CASSPGVGGYEQYF | TGTGCCAGCAGTCCCGGAGTTGGGGGTTACGAGCAGTACTTC
TRBJ1-3 | many | TRBV14 | NA | CASSQAGAGNTIYF | TGTGCCAGCAGCCAAGCTGGGGCTGGAAACACCATATATTTT
TRBJ2-1 | NA | TRBV10-3 | TRBD2 | CAISRAGGSYNEQFF | TGTGCCATCAGTCGGGCGGGAGGATCCTACAATGAGCAGTTCTTC
TRBJ2-3 | NA | TRBV30 | NA | CACSGTASTDTQYF | TGTGCCTGTTCCGGGACGGCTAGCACAGATACGCAGTATTTT
TRBJ2-1 | NA | TRBV11-1 | NA | CATPKRQELWQGEHNEQFF | TGTGCCACCCCCAAGCGACAAGAACTATGGCAGGGCGAACACAATGAGCAGTTCTTC
TRBJ2-5 | NA | TRBV20-1 | TRBD2 | CSAGAGKETQYF | TGCAGTGCGGGAGCGGGGAAAGAGACCCAGTACTTC
TRBJ2-7 | NA | TRBV20-1 | NA | CSARASSASEQYF | TGCAGTGCTAGGGCTTCTAGCGCTTCGGAGCAGTACTTC
TRBJ1-2 | many | TRBV18 | NA | CASSPPWREETYGYTF | TGTGCCAGCTCACCACCTTGGAGGGAAGAAACCTATGGCTACACCTTC
TRBJ1-6 | few | TRBV5-8 | NA | CASSPGQVNNSPLHF | TGTGCCAGCAGCCCGGGCCAGGTGAATAATTCACCCCTCCACTTT
TRBJ2-5 | many | TRBV4-3 | NA | CASSQVVAKETQYF | TGCGCCAGCAGCCAAGTTGTTGCGAAAGAGACCCAGTACTTC
TRBJ2-2 | few | TRBV7-9 | NA | CASTSPFPLDTGELFF | TGTGCCAGCACCTCACCTTTCCCTCTCGACACCGGGGAGCTGTTTTTT
TRBJ2-2 | few | TRBV6-5 | TRBD1 | CASSYTGTGGFGELFF | TGTGCCAGCAGTTACACCGGGACAGGGGGTTTCGGGGAGCTGTTTTTT
TRBJ2-1 | few | TRBV6-5 | TRBD2 | CASSFTRLAVYNEQFF | TGTGCCAGCAGTTTTACACGGCTAGCGGTATACAATGAGCAGTTCTTC
TRBJ2-2 | few | TRBV7-2 | TRBD2 | CASSILAGGTGELFF | TGTGCCAGCAGCATACTAGCGGGAGGGACCGGGGAGCTGTTTTTT
TRBJ2-7 | many | TRBV12-3/TRBV12-4 | TRBD1 | CASRRQGPYYEQYF | TGTGCCAGCAGAAGACAGGGGCCCTACTACGAGCAGTACTTC
TRBJ2-5 | many | TRBV2 | NA | CASSENGAQETQYF | TGTGCCAGCAGTGAGAACGGGGCCCAAGAGACCCAGTACTTC
TRBJ1-2 | NA | TRBV20-1 | TRBD1 | CSARDGRRQGAGNGYTF | TGCAGTGCTAGAGATGGCCGAAGACAGGGGGCGGGTAATGGCTACACCTTC
TRBJ2-7 | NA | TRBV28 | NA | CASSLRGRASSYEQYF | TGTGCCAGCAGTTTAAGGGGCAGGGCGAGCTCCTACGAGCAGTACTTC
TRBJ2-3 | NA | TRBV5-1 | TRBD2 | CASSSGLAGMTDTQYF | TGCGCCAGCAGCTCAGGACTAGCGGGTATGACAGATACGCAGTATTTT
TRBJ2-7 | few | TRBV10-3 | TRBD2 | CAIRAGLASYEQYF | TGTGCCATCAGGGCGGGACTAGCGAGTTACGAGCAGTACTTC
TRBJ2-3 | few | TRBV30 | NA | CAWGQSGDTQYF | TGTGCCTGGGGACAATCCGGAGATACGCAGTATTTT
TRBJ1-2 | few | TRBV10-2 | NA | CASSGGSGDYGYTF | TGCGCCAGCAGTGGAGGATCCGGAGACTATGGCTACACCTTC
TRBJ2-2 | few | TRBV4-2 | TRBD2 | CASSQEWIAGGINTGELFF | TGTGCCAGCAGCCAAGAATGGATAGCGGGGGGAATTAACACCGGGGAGCTGTTTTTT
TRBJ1-2 | few | TRBV5-1 | NA | CASRESDYGYTF | TGCGCCAGCAGGGAGTCAGACTATGGCTACACCTTC
TRBJ2-3 | NA | TRBV12-3/TRBV12-4 | TRBD1 | CASRHQFYRGRTDTQYF | TGTGCCAGCAGGCACCAATTCTACAGGGGGCGAACAGATACGCAGTATTTT
TRBJ2-3 | many | TRBV12-3/TRBV12-4 | NA | CASSFNAGSTDTQYF | TGTGCCAGCAGTTTTAATGCGGGGAGCACAGATACGCAGTATTTT
TRBJ2-4 | NA | TRBV10-2 | TRBD1 | CASSESPGGQNIQYF | TGCGCCAGCAGTGAGTCTCCAGGGGGACAAAACATTCAGTACTTC
TRBJ2-1 | few | TRBV15 | NA | CATSVLRGHEQFF | TGTGCCACCAGCGTCCTTAGGGGTCATGAGCAGTTCTTC
TRBJ2-1 | few | TRBV4-3 | TRBD2 | CASSQERAGGVEQFF | TGCGCCAGCAGCCAAGAACGTGCGGGAGGCGTAGAGCAGTTCTTC